What follows is one T cell receptor (beta chain) and its context. This CDR3 has 17 amino acids. The junction had 12 bases not matched to a gene; V was cut back by 2 bases and J by 7 bases. A sort by CD45RO/CCR7/CD25/CD127/CD95/CD27 yielded CD4+ naive, central memory, regulatory and stem cell-like memory cells. Expressed TCRB transcripts were sequenced because the isolated RNA had all been reverse transcribed beforehand. Generated by immunoSEQ multiplex PCR, the TCRdb table keeps only in-frame clones and is missing some. The sample carries 450,000 to 600,000 clones, 25% to 35% recorded once. The sample comes from a study of beta chain features in type 1 diabetes.

The V gene is TRBV23-1, the J gene TRBJ2-2, with 8 nucleotides matching TRBD2. TRBV23-1 qualifies as an ORF whose function is uncertain. The origin of this receptor is a man between 18 and 35 years old in good health. The sample consisted of naive CD4+ T cells from blood. The CDR3 here is CASSQAPGGPDVGELFF. CDR3 nucleotide sequence: TGCGCCAGCAGTCAAGCGCCGGGAGGGCCCGATGTCGGGGAGCTGTTTTTT.